This T cell receptor beta chain is drawn from a study of T cell changes during pregnancy in multiple sclerosis. Germline values: CDR1 LGHNA, CDR2 YSLEER. After removal of 4 bases from V and 8 bases from J, the junction contained 4 bases not matched to a gene. The CDR3 is made up of 15 amino acids. This table comes from immunoSEQ multiplex PCR, and its TCRdb copy is limited to in-frame clones, with some not included. The sample includes approximately 52,000 clones, about nine tenths of them seen just once. Sample: CD4+ T cells from peripheral blood mononuclear cells, taken after pregnancy. The TCR originated in a female donor with multiple sclerosis, enrolled in a pregnancy study. V usage is TRBV4-3 and J usage is TRBJ2-2; TRBD2 aligns across 13 bases. DNA of the CDR3: TGCGCCAGCAGCCCGACTAGCGGGAGGTTTGGGGAGCTGTTTTTT. Protein sequence: CASSPTSGRFGELFF.